The 8 T cell receptor beta chains reported below all come from one sample, sequenced in a study of blood T cell repertoires in COVID-19. Method: immunoSEQ multiplex PCR; TCRdb's copy keeps in-frame clones and lacks some. The sample contains roughly 220,000 clones, approximately 78% of which appear only once. The sequencing sample was made of peripheral blood. Every receptor here comes from a woman at least 80 years old with COVID-19, enrolled during active disease.

This clone was detected a few times. This sequence joins TRBV9 and TRBJ2-2, with 15 bases matching TRBD2. CDR3 length: 16 amino acids. Trimming at V came to 9 bases and at J to 1 base, leaving 4 bases not matched to a gene. Germline V gene lookup returns CDR1 SGDLS and CDR2 YYNGEE. In nucleotides, the CDR3 is TGTGCCACCTCGGGACTAGCGGGGGGGAACACCGGGGAGCTGTTTTTT. Protein product: CATSGLAGGNTGELFF.

The rearrangement uses TRBV4-1 and TRBJ1-4; weak D call: TRBD1 (5 bases). The CDR3 totals 15 residues. The V gene's germline CDR1 is MGHRA and CDR2 YSYEKL. V shed 0 bases and J shed 6 bases, with 11 bases lying between them. CDR3 in amino acids: CASSQDQQGDEKLFF. The CDR3 DNA reads TGCGCCAGCAGCCAAGATCAGCAGGGCGATGAAAAACTGTTTTTT.

This CDR3 reads CASSPPGYGNTIYF. The DNA of the CDR3 is TGTGCCAGCAGCCCTCCCGGGTACGGAAACACCATATATTTT. The V and J genes are TRBV6-6 and TRBJ1-3, with D unclear. The CDR3 covers 14 residues. The germline V gene has CDR1 MNHNY and CDR2 SVGAGI (reference sequence). Trimming left V 6 bases short and J 4 bases short, with 13 bases between.

This clone was recorded only once. The chain recombines TRBV6-5 with TRBJ2-2, with 9 bases that match TRBD2. Germline V gives CDR1 MNHEY, CDR2 SVGAGI. Trimming at V came to 6 bases and at J to 3 bases, leaving 5 bases not matched to a gene. The length of the CDR3 is 15 residues. The CDR3 nucleotides read TGTGCCAGCAGGCAGATAGCGGGAGACACCGGGGAGCTGTTTTTT. Its protein product is CASRQIAGDTGELFF.

The chain joins TRBV11-2 to TRBJ2-7; D unclear. The CDR3 has 12 residues. Trimming pared 5 bases from V and 6 bases from J, leaving 11 bases between. The germline V gene has CDR1 SGHAT and CDR2 FQNNGV. CDR3 DNA sequence: TGTGCCAGCAGCCTTACACGGGTCGAGCAGTACTTC. Translating it yields CASSLTRVEQYF.

This clone occurred a few times. The chain joins TRBV2 to TRBJ1-2, with 11 bases matching TRBD1. J was trimmed by 4 bases and V by 7 bases; bases with no gene match: 8. Germline V gene data show CDR1 as SNHLY and CDR2 as FYNNEI. The CDR3 extends over 15 amino acids. The CDR3 nucleotides are TGTGCCAGCACCGAGGACAGGGGGCAAGGCTATGGCTACACCTTC. Translation gives CASTEDRGQGYGYTF.

This chain uses TRBV4-2 with TRBJ1-1; D perhaps matches TRBD1 (5 bases). CDR1 and CDR2 from the germline V gene are LGHNA and YNFKEQ. This CDR3 contains 13 residues. Trimming stripped 6 bases from V and 3 bases from J, with 11 bases between. CDR3 bases: TGTGCCAGCAGTAGGGGAACCTACACTGAAGCTTTCTTT. Its translation is CASSRGTYTEAFF.

The rearrangement links TRBV7-2 to TRBJ2-1; 7 bases line up with TRBD2. The length of the CDR3 is 15 residues. V lost 3 bases and J lost 1; bases outside the gene matches: 3. Per the germline V gene, CDR1 is SGHTA and CDR2 is FQGNSA. The CDR3, as DNA: TGTGCCAGCAGCTTTAACGGGAGGTCCTACAATGAGCAGTTCTTC. It yields the protein CASSFNGRSYNEQFF.